These 25 T cell receptor beta chains share one sample of origin, sequenced in a study of blood T cells in healthy people across ages. The authors ran a second PCR of about 6 to 11 cycles using a sample-barcoded 5' primer and a J-beta primer mix. TCRdb processed the 5' RACE reads anew with MiXCR; each CDR3 protein has one entry. The table includes 1.5 million to 2 million distinct CDR3 sequences, about 49% detected once. Material for sequencing was blood. Receptors originate from a woman in her forties in good health.

This chain uses TRBV20-1 with TRBJ2-5, with 9 nucleotides matching TRBD2. Germline-derived CDR1 and CDR2 are DFQATT and SNEGSKA (reference sequence). The CDR3 extends over 15 amino acids. J gave up 4 bases and V 1 base, and 7 bases lay outside the gene matches. CDR3 DNA: TGCAGTGCTAGAGGGGCGGGGGGGCCGTCAGAGACCCAGTACTTC. It translates to CSARGAGGPSETQYF.

Points on this clonotype: An end of the junction does not agree with germline; a read error may underlie this. The rearrangement uses TRBV5-1 and TRBJ2-1; maybe TRBD2 (6 bases). The germline V gene has CDR1 SGHRS and CDR2 YFSETQ. The CDR3 extends over 15 amino acids. Here the CDR3 DNA reads TGCGCCAGCACCTGGGACTCCCTCCTTAACAATGAGCGGTTCTTC. Amino acids: CASTWDSLLNNERFF.

To note about this clonotype: One junction end disagrees with the germline gene, perhaps due to a read error. This chain joins TRBV3-1 and TRBJ2-3; 10 nucleotides agree with TRBD2. Looked up from germline, CDR1 is LGHDT and CDR2 is YNNKEL (reference sequence). The CDR3 contains 18 residues. Here the CDR3 reads CASSQGIAGGAGRDTQYF. The CDR3 DNA reads TGCGCCAGCAGCCAAGGGATAGCGGGGGGAGCTGGTAGAGATACGCAGTATTTT.

V is TRBV18 and J is TRBJ1-2; a possible D gene is TRBD1 (6 bases). The germline CDR1 and CDR2 sequences are KGHSH and LQKENI. V lost 2 bases to trimming and J lost 3 bases, with 10 bases between them. CDR3 size: 14 residues. The CDR3 loop reads CASSPSPGDYGYTF. Here the CDR3 DNA reads TGTGCCAGCTCACCAAGTCCAGGGGACTATGGCTACACCTTC.

This clonotype has only a few counts. The gene calls are TRBV11-1 and TRBJ2-5, with D possibly TRBD2 on 5 matching bases. CDR3 length equals 16 residues. Germline lookup yields CDR1 SGHAT and CDR2 FQDESV (reference sequence). Deletions cut 0 bases from V and 5 bases from J, with 16 bases between. The CDR3 is CASSLANPGFGETQYF. CDR3 sequence (DNA): TGTGCCAGCAGCTTAGCGAATCCGGGGTTCGGGGAGACCCAGTACTTC.

This clonotype was counted between two and nine times. The gene calls are TRBV28 and TRBJ1-2, with 8 bases lining up with TRBD1. Germline values: CDR1 MDHEN, CDR2 SYDVKM. V dropped 5 bases and J dropped 2; count of bases not matched to a gene: 4. The CDR3 is 14 amino acids. The CDR3 loop is CASSTGGENYGYTF. DNA for the CDR3: TGTGCCAGCAGTACAGGGGGGGAAAACTATGGCTACACCTTC.

This clonotype has just a few counts. The chain couples TRBV5-1 to TRBJ2-5, with 10 bases fitting TRBD1. V trimming: 5 bases; J trimming: 0 bases; junction bases outside the gene matches: 10. CDR1 is SGHRS and CDR2 is YFSETQ in the germline V gene. The CDR3 extends over 17 amino acids. The CDR3 DNA sequence: TGCGCCAGCAGGGAGACAGGGGGCGTAATTTACCAAGAGACCCAGTACTTC. Its protein product is CASRETGGVIYQETQYF. Variable domain in full (rest from reference TRBV5-1 and TRBJ2-5): KAGVTQTPRYLIKTRGQQVTLSCSPISGHRSVSWYQQTPGQGLQFLFEYFSETQRNKGNFPGRFSGRQFSNSRSEMNVSTLELGDSALYLCASRETGGVIYQETQYFGPGTRLLVL.

On this clonotype: The junction departs from germline at one end; a sequencing error may be responsible. The chain has TRBV27 and TRBJ1-2; 9 bases align to TRBD1. The CDR3 loop spans 13 amino acids. Germline values: CDR1 MNHEY, CDR2 SMNVEV (reference sequence). CDR3 loop: CASSLRGQGGCTF. In DNA, the CDR3 is TGTGCCAGCAGTCTAAGGGGACAGGGTGGCTGCACCTTC.

This clonotype showed up just once. This chain connects TRBV29-1 to TRBJ1-1; D unresolved. The V gene's germline CDR1 is SQVTM and CDR2 ANQGSEA. The CDR3 is made up of 11 amino acids. Between the trimmed V and J ends, which lost 8 bases and 3 bases, there was a span of 10 bases. The CDR3 region is CSSEGYTEAFF. The DNA of the CDR3 is TGCAGCTCAGAGGGTTACACTGAAGCTTTCTTT. Filled out from reference TRBV29-1 and TRBJ1-1, the complete variable domain reads SAVISQKPSRDICQRGTSLTIQCQVDSQVTMMFWYRQQPGQSLTLIATANQGSEATYESGFVIDKFPISRPNLTFSTLTVSNMSPEDSSIYLCSSEGYTEAFFGQGTRLTVV.

The chain carries TRBV20-1 and TRBJ2-3, with a weak D call TRBD2 (5 bases). From germline, CDR1 is DFQATT and CDR2 SNEGSKA (reference sequence). The CDR3 length is 14 residues. Trimming removed 2 bases from V and 9 bases from J, with 18 bases in between. The CDR3 nucleotides are TGCAGTGCTAGAATGAGCGGTGACTTAGGGACGCAGTATTTT. Its translation: CSARMSGDLGTQYF.

This clonotype occurred a few times. The rearrangement links TRBV4-2 to TRBJ2-7; D is unresolved. The ends were cut back, 0 bases at V and 1 base at J, with 10 bases in the middle. The CDR3 covers 15 residues. CDR1 is LGHNA and CDR2 is YNFKEQ in the germline V gene. The CDR3 coding sequence is TGTGCCAGCAGCCAAGAGGACGGAGTATCCTACGAGCAGTACTTC. Its protein is CASSQEDGVSYEQYF.

This clonotype occurred a few times. V usage is TRBV19 and J usage is TRBJ2-5; the D is unclear. CDR1 is LNHDA, CDR2 SQIVND, per germline (reference sequence). V was trimmed by 1 base and J by 4 bases, leaving 4 bases between them. The CDR3 sequence is 12 residues long. DNA of the CDR3: TGTGCCAGTAGTATAGCGGGAGAGACCCAGTACTTC. This translates into CASSIAGETQYF.

This clonotype was seen more than once but under ten times. J is TRBJ2-1 and V is TRBV6-2 or TRBV6-3, with 8 bases identical to TRBD2. Germline V lookup: CDR1 MNHEY, CDR2 SVGEGT. This CDR3 is 16 amino acids long. V was pared by 3 bases and J by 9 bases, with 13 bases of the junction left unmatched. The CDR3 loop reads CASSYNPPGLDFEQFF. The CDR3 DNA reads as TGTGCCAGCAGTTATAATCCACCGGGACTAGATTTTGAGCAGTTCTTC.

Of note for this clonotype: A much larger clonotype is one base distant, so this may be a read error. CDR3 coding DNA: TGCAGCGCAGGAACGGGACAGGGGGTGGACATTCAGTACTTC. Amino acid sequence: CSAGTGQGVDIQYF. The chain carries TRBV29-1 and TRBJ2-5, with TRBD1 identical over 11 bases. The DNA end favors TRBJ2-4, so the J call may be wrong. The CDR3 consists of 14 residues. CDR1 and CDR2 from the germline V gene are SQVTM and ANQGSEA.

This sequence joins TRBV7-3 and TRBJ1-6; TRBD1 matches 9 bases. The CDR3 runs 15 residues. Germline CDR1 is SGHTA and CDR2 is FQGTGA. The ends lost 3 bases at V and 10 bases at J; junction bases unmatched: 7. The CDR3 sequence is CASSFRGQGKSPLHF. Written as DNA, the CDR3 is TGTGCCAGCAGCTTTCGAGGACAGGGGAAATCACCCCTCCACTTT.

This clonotype occurred a few times. This chain uses TRBV20-1 with TRBJ2-5; possible D gene TRBD1, 6 bases. The CDR3 spans 13 residues. V was shortened by 6 bases and J by 5 bases, with 16 bases between the two germline ends. Germline values: CDR1 DFQATT, CDR2 SNEGSKA (reference sequence). The CDR3 protein is CSARQAFGETQYF. DNA for the CDR3: TGCAGTGCAAGACAGGCGTTCGGGGAGACCCAGTACTTC.

This clonotype was recorded a few times. The chain employs TRBV6-6 and TRBJ2-5, with D maybe TRBD1 (5 bases). V lost 6 bases, J lost 1 base, and 9 bases lay in between. The CDR3 consists of 13 residues. Per germline, CDR1 MNHNY and CDR2 SVGAGI (reference sequence). CDR3 coding DNA: TGTGCCAGCAGGCAGACAGCCCAAGAGACCCAGTACTTC. Translation gives CASRQTAQETQYF.

This rearrangement joins TRBV12-3 or TRBV12-4 to TRBJ1-2; TRBD1 is a possible D gene (6 bases). V lost 3 bases, J lost 6 bases, and 20 bases lay in between. The CDR3 is made up of 16 amino acids. The DNA for the CDR3 is TGTGCCAGCAGTTTGGGGACAAAACAGGTCGGGGATGGCTACACCTTC. Its translation: CASSLGTKQVGDGYTF.

The chain employs TRBV12-3 or TRBV12-4 and TRBJ2-3; 9 nucleotides agree with TRBD1. This CDR3 region has 16 residues. V gave up 2 bases and J gave up 13 bases; unmatched junction bases: 16. CDR3 bases: TGTGCCAGCAGTTTAAGCGGGACAGGGATAGCAGATGCGGAGTATTTT. Its translation: CASSLSGTGIADAEYF.

This clonotype was found a few times. The chain employs TRBV7-2 and TRBJ1-2; D is unclear. Germline V lookup: CDR1 SGHTA, CDR2 FQGNSA. CDR3 length: 11 residues. V lost 7 bases, J lost 8 bases, and 11 bases lay in between. The CDR3 sequence: CASTPPRGYTF. The CDR3 DNA sequence: TGTGCCAGCACCCCCCCGCGGGGCTACACCTTC.

The CDR3 protein is CASSWYRAGTSGSHLAKNIQYF. CDR3 in DNA: TGTGCCAGCAGTTGGTACAGGGCCGGGACTAGCGGATCCCACTTAGCCAAAAACATTCAGTACTTC. The V call is TRBV6-2 or TRBV6-3, the J call TRBJ2-4; 11 nucleotides match TRBD2. With 4 bases clipped from V and 0 bases from J, the junction kept 20 bases outside the gene matches. This CDR3 contains 22 residues. The germline CDR1 and CDR2 sequences are MNHEY and SVGEGT.

This clonotype showed up just a few times. The J gene is TRBJ1-1, the V gene TRBV4-2; tentatively, D is TRBD1 (5 bases). The CDR3 sequence is 14 residues long. Germline CDR1 and CDR2: LGHNA and YNFKEQ. The V and J ends lost 1 base and 6 bases respectively, with 12 bases between them. CDR3 region: CASSQGGEVSEAFF. The CDR3 nucleotides read TGTGCCAGCAGCCAAGGGGGGGAGGTCTCTGAAGCTTTCTTT.

The rearrangement links TRBV20-1 to TRBJ2-3; 9 bases match TRBD2. The CDR3 totals 16 residues. Germline assignment: CDR1 DFQATT and CDR2 SNEGSKA (reference sequence). The V segment lost 0 bases and the J segment 7 bases; nucleotides outside the gene matches: 11. The CDR3 region is CSAREVIAGAKNTQYF. Here the CDR3 DNA reads TGCAGTGCTAGAGAAGTGATAGCGGGGGCAAAAAATACGCAGTATTTT.

The table lists this clonotype with many counts. This chain uses TRBV10-3 with TRBJ2-5; no firm D call. CDR3 length: 10 residues. Germline V gene lookup returns CDR1 ENHRY and CDR2 SYGVKD. V lost 4 bases and J lost 10, with 7 bases in between. DNA of the CDR3: TGTGCCATCAGTGGATCTAGCCAGTACTTC. Translation: CAISGSSQYF.

The V call is TRBV6-2 or TRBV6-3, the J call TRBJ1-1; 8 bases line up with TRBD1. The CDR3 length is 16 residues. CDR1 is MNHEY, CDR2 SVGEGT, per germline. Losses at the gene ends were 2 bases for V and 1 base for J; bases not matched to a gene: 6. CDR3 sequence: CASSYPWDRWNTEAFF. Written as DNA, the CDR3 is TGTGCCAGCAGTTACCCGTGGGACAGGTGGAACACTGAAGCTTTCTTT.